One sample yielded the 15 T cell receptor beta chains listed below, sequenced in a study of cytomegalovirus exposure and HLA in healthy donors (dated 2017 in TCRdb). Library creation used the immunoSEQ multiplex PCR assay. The multiplex PCR relied on a mix of 60 forward primers for TCR Vbeta segments and 13 reverse primers for TCR Jbeta segments. TCRdb's version of the immuneACCESS table is confined to in-frame rearrangements and falls short of the full clone set. An unresolved V gene accounts for under half of the shortfall where checked; the remainder is of unknown origin. The sample records 200,000 to 250,000 clones, approximately 81% of which are singletons. The ten largest clones capture about 8% of the sample. The sequenced sample consisted of PBMCs. The source of these receptors is a woman aged 55-69 years in good health and CMV-seropositive.

J is TRBJ2-5 and V is TRBV2, with D unclear. The CDR3 runs to 13 residues. V was trimmed by 10 bases and J by 2 bases, leaving 14 bases between them. Looked up from germline, CDR1 is SNHLY and CDR2 is FYNNEI. The CDR3 here is CATGLKRQETQYF. The CDR3 nucleotides are TGTGCCACCGGCTTGAAGAGGCAAGAGACCCAGTACTTC.

The CDR3 bases are TGTGCCAGCAGCTTGAAGACTGCCAGCTCCTACAATGAGCAGTTCTTC. Its protein product is CASSLKTASSYNEQFF. The V gene is TRBV5-6, the J gene TRBJ2-1; D gene uncertain. Germline CDR1 and CDR2: SGHDT and YYEEEE. The CDR3 sequence is 16 residues long. With 1 base removed from V and 0 bases from J, the gap between germline ends came to 11 bases.

The chain uses TRBV5-1 and TRBJ2-4; 9 bases are shared with TRBD1. The CDR3 extends over 17 amino acids. The junction had 12 bases not matched to a gene; V was cut back by 2 bases and J by 6 bases. The germline V gene has CDR1 SGHRS and CDR2 YFSETQ. The CDR3 DNA is TGCGCCAGCAGCTTTGGTGAGGGACAGGGATCCCGAAACATTCAGTACTTC. Translated: CASSFGEGQGSRNIQYF.

The gene calls are TRBV27 and TRBJ1-2; the D gene is possibly TRBD1 (5 bases). The ends were cut back, 3 bases at V and 0 bases at J, with 11 bases in the middle. CDR1 is MNHEY, CDR2 SMNVEV, per germline (reference sequence). CDR3 length equals 15 residues. This CDR3 reads CASSLERGANYGYTF. The CDR3 bases are TGTGCCAGCAGTTTGGAAAGGGGCGCTAACTATGGCTACACCTTC.

This chain links TRBV10-1 with TRBJ2-5, with 8 bases that match TRBD2. Germline assignment: CDR1 WNHNN and CDR2 SYGVQD (reference sequence). The CDR3 has 15 residues. V shed 3 bases and J 2 bases; nucleotides not matched to a gene: 5. CDR3: CASSDHAGGQETQYF. CDR3 nucleotides: TGCGCCAGCAGTGACCACGCGGGAGGACAAGAGACCCAGTACTTC.

This rearrangement joins TRBV28 to TRBJ2-7; D perhaps matches TRBD1 (6 bases). V lost 2 bases to trimming and J lost 3 bases, with 11 bases between them. In germline, CDR1 is MDHEN, CDR2 SYDVKM. This CDR3 comprises 14 residues. The CDR3 spells CASSLINRDYEQYF. The CDR3, as DNA: TGTGCCAGCAGTTTAATTAACAGGGACTACGAGCAGTACTTC.

This sequence joins TRBV9 and TRBJ2-3, with D perhaps TRBD2 (5 bases). This CDR3 comprises 15 residues. Germline values: CDR1 SGDLS, CDR2 YYNGEE. Trimming stripped 4 bases from V and 2 bases from J, with 14 bases between. CDR3 DNA sequence: TGTGCCAGCAGCCCAGTCGCCGGGATCACAGATACGCAGTATTTT. This sequence encodes CASSPVAGITDTQYF.

The V gene is TRBV7-6, the J gene TRBJ1-2; TRBD1 matches at 11 bases. The germline V gene encodes CDR1 SGHVS and CDR2 FNYEAQ. With V trimmed by 5 bases and J by 8 bases, 7 bases remained unmatched. CDR3 size: 14 residues. The CDR3 is CASSEGDRGEGYTF. The CDR3 DNA is TGTGCCAGCAGCGAAGGGGACAGGGGGGAAGGCTACACCTTC.

V is TRBV6-1 and J is TRBJ1-4; the D is unclear. Germline CDR1 and CDR2: MNHNS and SASEGT. This CDR3 is 13 amino acids long. Trimming cost V 8 bases and J 5 bases, with 12 bases left between them. The CDR3 bases are TGTGCCAGCGGCGTAACAGTGAATGAAAAACTGTTTTTT. This translates into CASGVTVNEKLFF.

This clone was recorded once. The CDR3 DNA reads TGTGCCAGCAGTGCTTGGGGGGGGGTTGGGACCGGGGAGCTGTTTTTT. It encodes CASSAWGGVGTGELFF. The J gene is TRBJ2-2, the V gene TRBV2; 7 nucleotides align to TRBD2. CDR3 size: 16 residues. CDR1 and CDR2 from the germline V gene are SNHLY and FYNNEI. J was trimmed by 5 bases and V by 4 bases; bases with no gene match: 10.

The chain has TRBV9 and TRBJ2-5, with TRBD1 matching 9 bases. J was trimmed by 1 base and V by 2 bases; bases with no gene match: 3. CDR3 length equals 15 residues. Looked up from germline, CDR1 is SGDLS and CDR2 is YYNGEE. DNA of the CDR3: TGTGCCAGCAGCGTGGACAGGGGAGGCCAAGAGACCCAGTACTTC. This gives the protein CASSVDRGGQETQYF.

This chain connects TRBV6-5 to TRBJ1-1; no reliable D call. The V gene's germline CDR1 is MNHEY and CDR2 SVGAGI. V was pared by 6 bases and J by 4 bases, with 15 bases between. The CDR3 is 14 residues long. The CDR3 spells CASSPSQGSTEAFF. The CDR3, as DNA: TGTGCCAGCAGCCCCTCCCAAGGGAGCACTGAAGCTTTCTTT.

The J gene is TRBJ1-4, the V gene TRBV25-1, with D tentatively TRBD1 (6 bases). This CDR3 spans 12 amino acids. V was cut by 6 bases and J by 4 bases, with 6 bases left in between. Germline CDR1 MGHDK, CDR2 SYGVNS. CDR3: CASSRGNEKLFF. For the CDR3, the DNA is TGTGCCAGCAGCAGGGGTAATGAAAAACTGTTTTTT.

The chain carries TRBV6-6 and TRBJ2-5; possibly TRBD2 for D (6 bases). This CDR3 has 12 amino acids. The germline gives CDR1 MNHNY, CDR2 SVGAGI (reference sequence). Trimming stripped 7 bases from V and 5 bases from J, with 11 bases between. The CDR3 nucleotides are TGTGCCAGCAATCCAGGAGGGGAGACCCAGTACTTC. It translates to CASNPGGETQYF.

The chain links TRBV29-1 to TRBJ2-2, with 9 nucleotides matching TRBD2. There are 13 residues in the CDR3. In germline, CDR1 is SQVTM, CDR2 ANQGSEA. V shed 5 bases, J shed 6 bases, and the junction held 4 bases outside the gene matches. CDR3 sequence reads: CSVRREGAGELFF. The CDR3 coding sequence is TGCAGCGTTCGGCGGGAGGGCGCCGGGGAGCTGTTTTTT.